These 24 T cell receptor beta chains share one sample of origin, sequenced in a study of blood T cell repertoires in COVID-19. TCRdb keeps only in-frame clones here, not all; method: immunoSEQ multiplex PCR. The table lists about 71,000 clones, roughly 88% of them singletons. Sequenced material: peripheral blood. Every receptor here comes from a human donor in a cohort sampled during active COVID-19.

This chain's CDR3 is CASSSGALNQPQHF. CDR3 nucleotides: TGTGCCAGCAGCTCGGGAGCCCTCAATCAGCCCCAGCATTTT. The chain couples TRBV7-2 to TRBJ1-5; no definite D call. The CDR3 has 14 residues. From germline, CDR1 is SGHTA and CDR2 FQGNSA. Trimming shortened V by 4 bases and J by 3 bases, and 10 bases separated the two germline ends. The full variable domain, completed using reference TRBV7-2 and TRBJ1-5, is GAGVSQSPSNKVTEKGKDVELRCDPISGHTALYWYRQSLGQGLEFLIYFQGNSAPDKSGLPSDRFSAERTGGSVSTLTIQRTQQEDSAVYLCASSSGALNQPQHFGDGTRLSIL.

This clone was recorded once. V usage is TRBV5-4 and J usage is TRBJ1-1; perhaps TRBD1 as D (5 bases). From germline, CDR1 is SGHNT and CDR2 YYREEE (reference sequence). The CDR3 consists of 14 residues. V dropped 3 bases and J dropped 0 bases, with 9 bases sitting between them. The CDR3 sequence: CASSSDSLNTEAFF. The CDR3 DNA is TGTGCCAGCAGCTCTGACAGTTTGAACACTGAAGCTTTCTTT.

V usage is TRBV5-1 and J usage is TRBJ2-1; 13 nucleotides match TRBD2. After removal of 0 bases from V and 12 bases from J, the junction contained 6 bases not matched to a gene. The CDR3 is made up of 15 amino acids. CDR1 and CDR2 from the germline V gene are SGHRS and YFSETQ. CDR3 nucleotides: TGCGCCAGCAGCTTGGGACTAGCGGGAGGCCGGGGGCAGTTCTTC. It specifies CASSLGLAGGRGQFF. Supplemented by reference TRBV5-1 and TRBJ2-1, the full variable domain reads KAGVTQTPRYLIKTRGQQVTLSCSPISGHRSVSWYQQTPGQGLQFLFEYFSETQRNKGNFPGRFSGRQFSNSRSEMNVSTLELGDSALYLCASSLGLAGGRGQFFGPGTRLTVL.

CDR3 amino acids: CASSQESTGYTGELFF. The CDR3 DNA follows: TGCGCCAGCAGCCAGGAGTCTACAGGGTACACCGGGGAGCTGTTTTTT. The chain is built from TRBV4-3 and TRBJ2-2; tentatively, D is TRBD1 (6 bases). CDR3 length: 16 amino acids. Deletions cut 3 bases from V and 3 bases from J, with 14 bases between. The germline gives CDR1 LGHNA, CDR2 YSLEER.

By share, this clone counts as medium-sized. The CDR3 DNA is TGTGCCAGCAGTGCCCCGGCGACAGGCCTCCCCAATCAGCCCCAGCATTTT. Translated, it gives CASSAPATGLPNQPQHF. This chain joins TRBV6-1 and TRBJ1-5; possibly TRBD1 for D (6 bases). The CDR3 spans 17 residues. The ends were cut back, 4 bases at V and 3 bases at J, with 19 bases in the middle. Germline CDR1 is MNHNS and CDR2 is SASEGT.

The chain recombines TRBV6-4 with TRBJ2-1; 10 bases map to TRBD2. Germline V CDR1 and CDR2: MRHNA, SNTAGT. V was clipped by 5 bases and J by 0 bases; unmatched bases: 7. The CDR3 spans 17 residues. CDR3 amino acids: CASSTDSGGPSYNEQFF. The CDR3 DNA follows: TGTGCCAGCAGTACCGATAGCGGGGGGCCCTCCTACAATGAGCAGTTCTTC.

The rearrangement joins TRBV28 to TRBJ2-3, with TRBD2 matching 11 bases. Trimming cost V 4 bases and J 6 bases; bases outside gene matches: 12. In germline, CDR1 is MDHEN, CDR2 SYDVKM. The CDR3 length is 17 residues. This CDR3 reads CASSYAGLAGGPDTQYF. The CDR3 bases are TGTGCCAGCAGTTATGCCGGGCTAGCGGGGGGCCCGGATACGCAGTATTTT.

The CDR3 here is CASDTGNNQPQHF. The CDR3 DNA is TGTGCCAGTGATACGGGGAACAATCAGCCCCAGCATTTT. The chain couples TRBV6-5 to TRBJ1-5; D is ambiguous. V was cut by 9 bases and J by 3 bases, with 12 bases left in between. Germline V gene lookup returns CDR1 MNHEY and CDR2 SVGAGI. CDR3 size: 13 residues.

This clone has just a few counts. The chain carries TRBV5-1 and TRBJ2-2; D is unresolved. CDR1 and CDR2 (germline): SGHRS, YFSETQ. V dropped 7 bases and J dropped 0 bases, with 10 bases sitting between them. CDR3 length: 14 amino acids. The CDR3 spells CASLPTTNTGELFF. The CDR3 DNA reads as TGCGCCAGCCTTCCAACTACGAACACCGGGGAGCTGTTTTTT.

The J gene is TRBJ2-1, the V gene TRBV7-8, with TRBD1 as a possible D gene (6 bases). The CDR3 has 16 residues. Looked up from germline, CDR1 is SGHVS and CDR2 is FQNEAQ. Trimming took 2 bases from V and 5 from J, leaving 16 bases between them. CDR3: CASSLPRGWVNNEQFF. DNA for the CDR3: TGTGCCAGCAGCTTACCCAGGGGCTGGGTCAACAATGAGCAGTTCTTC.

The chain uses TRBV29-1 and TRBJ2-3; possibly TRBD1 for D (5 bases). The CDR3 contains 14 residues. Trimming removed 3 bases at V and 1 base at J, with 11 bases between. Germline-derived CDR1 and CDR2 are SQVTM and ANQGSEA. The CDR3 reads CSVERDRGTDTQYF. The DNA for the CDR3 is TGCAGCGTTGAGAGAGACAGAGGCACAGATACGCAGTATTTT.

Written as DNA, the CDR3 is TGTGCCAGCAGTTTTAGCGGGAGGACCTACGAGCAGTACTTC. It yields the protein CASSFSGRTYEQYF. The chain recombines TRBV27 with TRBJ2-7; TRBD2 matches 10 bases. Trimming cost V 3 bases and J 2 bases; bases outside gene matches: 1. CDR1 is MNHEY and CDR2 is SMNVEV in the germline V gene (reference sequence). The CDR3 covers 14 residues.

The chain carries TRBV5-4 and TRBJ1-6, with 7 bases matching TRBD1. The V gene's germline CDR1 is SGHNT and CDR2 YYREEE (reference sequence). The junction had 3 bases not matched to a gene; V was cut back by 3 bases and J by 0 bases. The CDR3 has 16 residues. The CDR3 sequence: CASSSGQSSYNSPLHF. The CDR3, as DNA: TGTGCCAGCAGCTCGGGACAGAGCTCCTATAATTCACCCCTCCACTTT.

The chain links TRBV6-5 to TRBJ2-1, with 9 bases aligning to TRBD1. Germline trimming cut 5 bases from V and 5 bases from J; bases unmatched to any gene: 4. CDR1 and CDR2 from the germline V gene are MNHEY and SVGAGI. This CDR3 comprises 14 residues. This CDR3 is CASSRGQGNNEQFF. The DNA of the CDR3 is TGTGCCAGCAGTAGGGGACAGGGTAACAATGAGCAGTTCTTC.

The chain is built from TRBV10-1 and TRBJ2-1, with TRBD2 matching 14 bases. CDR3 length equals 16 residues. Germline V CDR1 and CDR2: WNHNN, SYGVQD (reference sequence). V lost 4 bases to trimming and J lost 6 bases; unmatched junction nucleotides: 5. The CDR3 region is CASSGSGLAGVNEQFF. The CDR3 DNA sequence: TGCGCCAGCAGTGGATCGGGACTAGCGGGGGTCAATGAGCAGTTCTTC.

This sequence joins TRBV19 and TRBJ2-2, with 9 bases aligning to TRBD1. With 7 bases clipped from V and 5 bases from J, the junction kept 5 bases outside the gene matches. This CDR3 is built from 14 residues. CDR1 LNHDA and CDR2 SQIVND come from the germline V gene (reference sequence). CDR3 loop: CASIPGTGTGELFF. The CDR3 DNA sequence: TGTGCCAGTATCCCGGGGACAGGGACCGGGGAGCTGTTTTTT.

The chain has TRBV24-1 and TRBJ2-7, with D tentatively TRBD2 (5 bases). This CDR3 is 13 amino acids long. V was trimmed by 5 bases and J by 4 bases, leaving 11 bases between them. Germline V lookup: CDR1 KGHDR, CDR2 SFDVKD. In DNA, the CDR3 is TGTGCCACCAGTGGAAGGGAGCAATACGAGCAGTACTTC. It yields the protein CATSGREQYEQYF.

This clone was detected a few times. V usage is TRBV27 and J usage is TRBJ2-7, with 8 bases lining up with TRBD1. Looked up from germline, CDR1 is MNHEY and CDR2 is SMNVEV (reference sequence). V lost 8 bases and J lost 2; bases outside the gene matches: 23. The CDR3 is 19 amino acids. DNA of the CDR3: TGTGCCAGCCGCCACCGCGGGACAGGCCTTTCCCCACGCACCTACGAGCAGTACTTC. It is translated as CASRHRGTGLSPRTYEQYF.

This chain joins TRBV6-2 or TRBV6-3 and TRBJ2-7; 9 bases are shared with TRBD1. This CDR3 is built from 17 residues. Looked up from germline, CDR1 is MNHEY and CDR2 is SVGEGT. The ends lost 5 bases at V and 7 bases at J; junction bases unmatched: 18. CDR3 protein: CASSQLKGGTGRKEQYF. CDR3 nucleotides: TGTGCCAGCAGTCAATTAAAAGGTGGGACAGGGAGGAAAGAGCAGTACTTC.

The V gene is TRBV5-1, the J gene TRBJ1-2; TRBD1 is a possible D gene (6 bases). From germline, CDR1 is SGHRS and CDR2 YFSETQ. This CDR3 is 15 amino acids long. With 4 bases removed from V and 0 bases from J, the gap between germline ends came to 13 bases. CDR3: CASSLTGTANYGYTF. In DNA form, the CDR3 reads TGCGCCAGCAGCCTAACAGGGACCGCTAACTATGGCTACACCTTC.

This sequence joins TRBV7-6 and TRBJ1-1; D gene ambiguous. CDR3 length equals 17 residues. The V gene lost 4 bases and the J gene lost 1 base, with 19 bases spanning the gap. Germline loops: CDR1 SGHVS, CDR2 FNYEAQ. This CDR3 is CASSSHWRWSENTEAFF. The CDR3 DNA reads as TGTGCCAGCAGCTCCCATTGGCGTTGGAGCGAGAACACTGAAGCTTTCTTT.

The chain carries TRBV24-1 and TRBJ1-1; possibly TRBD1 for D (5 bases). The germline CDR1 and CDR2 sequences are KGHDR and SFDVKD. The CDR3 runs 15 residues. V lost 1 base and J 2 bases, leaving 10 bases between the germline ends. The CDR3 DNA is TGTGCCACCAGTGATTTCCCAGGGCGAAACACTGAAGCTTTCTTT. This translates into CATSDFPGRNTEAFF.

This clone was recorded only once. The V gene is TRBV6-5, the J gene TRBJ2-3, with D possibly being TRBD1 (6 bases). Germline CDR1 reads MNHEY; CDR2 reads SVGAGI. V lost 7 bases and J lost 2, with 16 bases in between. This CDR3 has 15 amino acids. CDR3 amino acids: CASIPRGTPTDTQYF. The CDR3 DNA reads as TGTGCCAGCATCCCCAGGGGAACCCCCACAGATACGCAGTATTTT.

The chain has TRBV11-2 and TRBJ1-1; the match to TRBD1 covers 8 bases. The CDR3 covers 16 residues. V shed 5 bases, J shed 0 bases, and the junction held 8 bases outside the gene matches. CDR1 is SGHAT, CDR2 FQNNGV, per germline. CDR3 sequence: CASSKGQERMNTEAFF. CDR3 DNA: TGTGCCAGCAGCAAGGGACAGGAGCGCATGAACACTGAAGCTTTCTTT.